This T cell receptor beta chain was observed in a study of shared clonotypes between healthy human individuals. Findings and caveats of the study: Sharing across a few donors was seen in 4% to 6.5% of naive CD4 clonotypes. Sampling was confined to blood; repertoires within tissues likely differ.

Here immunoSEQ multiplex PCR was the method, and the copy in TCRdb shows in-frame clones only, minus some. This table holds 2 million to 2.5 million clones, just under 95% found once. On this clone: Its antigen is not known.

The study separated CD4+ cells into CD45RA+ naive and CD45RA-negative memory subsets. This CDR3 is 18 amino acids long. The junction had 8 bases not matched to a gene; V was cut back by 1 base and J by 4 bases. The V gene's germline CDR1 is MDHEN and CDR2 SYDVKM. The chain joins TRBV28 to TRBJ1-3; 12 positions agree with TRBD1. The TCR was taken from a man aged 18 to 35 in good health. Some clones in this sample may be carry-over from other donors' samples. Material: naive CD4+ T cells from PBMCs. The subset was: CD45RA+ positively selected. The CDR3 sequence is CASSLYGTGGAVGNTIYF. As DNA, the CDR3 is TGTGCCAGCAGTTTATACGGGACAGGGGGCGCAGTGGGAAACACCATATATTTT.